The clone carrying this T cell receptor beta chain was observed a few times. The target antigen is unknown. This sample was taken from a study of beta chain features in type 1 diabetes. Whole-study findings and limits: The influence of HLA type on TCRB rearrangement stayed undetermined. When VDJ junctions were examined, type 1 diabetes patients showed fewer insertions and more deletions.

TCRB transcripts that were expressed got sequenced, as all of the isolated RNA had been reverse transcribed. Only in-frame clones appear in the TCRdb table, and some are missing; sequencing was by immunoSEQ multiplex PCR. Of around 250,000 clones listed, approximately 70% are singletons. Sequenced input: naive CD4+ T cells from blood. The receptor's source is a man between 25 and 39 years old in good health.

The DNA of the CDR3 is TGTGCCAGCAGTTTGCTCGGCGATGCGGGCTACGAGCAGTACTTC. Residues: CASSLLGDAGYEQYF. This sequence joins TRBV5-6 and TRBJ2-7; D may be TRBD2 (5 bases). The CDR3 consists of 15 residues. Germline lookup yields CDR1 SGHDT and CDR2 YYEEEE. Trimming cost V 5 bases and J 3 bases, with 18 bases left between them.